The clone carrying this T cell receptor (beta chain) is termed medium-sized. This sample is drawn from a study of metastatic and nonmetastatic thyroid tumors. Thyroid surgery had not been preceded by any treatment in any patient. V shed 2 bases and J shed 2 bases, with 16 bases lying between them. The CDR3 sequence is 17 residues long. CDR1 and CDR2 from the germline V gene are MNHNS and SASEGT. Using MiXCR, TCRdb re-called clones from the PCR reads. The sample consists of over 25,000 clones, 15% to 20% of them appearing once. The sequence was collected from a female donor with papillary thyroid cancer or a benign thyroid nodule (not recorded which). Some clones in this sample may be carry-over from other donors' samples. This chain joins TRBV6-1 and TRBJ1-5; no clear D gene. The sequenced material came from blood. The CDR3 sequence: CASSEYIRQSGNQPQHF. In DNA, the CDR3 is TGTGCCAGCAGTGAATATATTAGGCAGTCTGGCAATCAGCCCCAGCATTTT.